This is a list of T cell receptor beta chains from one sample in a study of cytomegalovirus exposure and HLA in healthy donors. Profiled with immunoSEQ multiplex PCR; TCRdb holds only in-frame clones, not every one. The repertoire holds over 100,000 clones, 79% seen once, with 2.5% to 3% in the top ten. The material sequenced was PBMCs. These receptors came from a woman aged 18-30 years in good health and CMV-seropositive. Each CDR3 is given with its conserved first and last residue. A D gene is named only where the DNA matches it firmly. Part of the rows lack a size; the others show once, few, many or a class for expanded clones.

j_call,d_call,clone_size,v_call,cdr3_nt,cdr3_aa
TRBJ1-2,TRBD1,once,TRBV28,TGTGCCAGCAGTCCTGCAGGGGGCTGGTATGGCTACACCTTC,CASSPAGGWYGYTF
TRBJ2-7,-,-,TRBV28,TGTGCCAGCAGTTTATCTCGTTACGAGCAGTACTTC,CASSLSRYEQYF
TRBJ2-2,TRBD1,-,TRBV5-1,TGCGCCAGCAGCTTTGACCCCCCGGGACAGGGTACCGGGGAGCTGTTTTTT,CASSFDPPGQGTGELFF
TRBJ2-3,TRBD2,-,TRBV11-2,TGTGCCAGCAGCTTAGATACCAGCGGGAGAACGCAGTATTTT,CASSLDTSGRTQYF
TRBJ2-6,TRBD1,-,TRBV19,TGTGCCAGTAGTTTTATTAGGACAGGGAGATCTGGGGCCAACGTCCTGACTTTC,CASSFIRTGRSGANVLTF
TRBJ2-1,-,-,TRBV4-1,TGCGCCAGCAGCCCCTCTGAGAGGGGGATAGGTTGGAATGAGCAGTTCTTC,CASSPSERGIGWNEQFF
TRBJ2-7,TRBD1,-,TRBV27,TGTGCCAGCAGCCCAATACGGGACAGGTCGTACGAGCAGTACTTC,CASSPIRDRSYEQYF
TRBJ1-1,-,-,TRBV5-8,TGTGCCAGCAGCTTGGGGTCAGGCCTGAACACTGAAGCTTTCTTT,CASSLGSGLNTEAFF
TRBJ2-1,TRBD2,-,TRBV30,TGTGCCTGGAGTCGATTTAAGGGCGGGAGAACGTACAATGAGCAGTTCTTC,CAWSRFKGGRTYNEQFF
TRBJ2-1,TRBD2,-,TRBV9,TGTGCCAGCAGCGTAGGGATGGGAGGGAACTCCTACAATGAGCAGTTCTTC,CASSVGMGGNSYNEQFF